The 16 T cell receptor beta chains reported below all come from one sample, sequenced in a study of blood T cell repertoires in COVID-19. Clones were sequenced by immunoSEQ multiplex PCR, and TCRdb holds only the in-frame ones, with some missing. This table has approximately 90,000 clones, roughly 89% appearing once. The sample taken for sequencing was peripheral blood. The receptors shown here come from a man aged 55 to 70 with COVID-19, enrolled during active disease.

CDR3 loop: CASSESSLGGRTFEQFF. CDR3 coding DNA: TGCGCCAGCAGTGAGTCGAGTTTAGGGGGTCGGACTTTTGAGCAGTTCTTC. The chain employs TRBV10-1 and TRBJ2-1; perhaps TRBD1 as D (6 bases). This CDR3 spans 17 amino acids. Germline CDR1 is WNHNN and CDR2 is SYGVQD (reference sequence). V was pared by 0 bases and J by 9 bases, with 21 bases between.

The CDR3 DNA follows: TGTGCCAGCAGATCGACAGCGAACACTGAAGCTTTCTTT. Its translation is CASRSTANTEAFF. The chain carries TRBV7-9 and TRBJ1-1, with TRBD1 as a possible D gene (5 bases). This CDR3 is 13 amino acids long. Trimming shortened V by 6 bases and J by 1 base, and 9 bases separated the two germline ends. Germline V CDR1 and CDR2: SEHNR, FQNEAQ (reference sequence).

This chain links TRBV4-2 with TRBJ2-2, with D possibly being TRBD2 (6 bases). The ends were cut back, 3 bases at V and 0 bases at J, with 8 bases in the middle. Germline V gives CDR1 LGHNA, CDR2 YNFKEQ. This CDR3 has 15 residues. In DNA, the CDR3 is TGTGCCAGCAGCCATGGCGGGACGAACACCGGGGAGCTGTTTTTT. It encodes CASSHGGTNTGELFF.

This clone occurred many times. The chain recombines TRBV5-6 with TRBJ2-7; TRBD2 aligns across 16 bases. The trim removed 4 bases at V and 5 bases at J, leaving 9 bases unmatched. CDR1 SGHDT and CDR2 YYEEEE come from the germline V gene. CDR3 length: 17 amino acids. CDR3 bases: TGTGCCAGCAGCCCACCGGGACTAGCGGGAGGGCCCCACGAGCAGTACTTC. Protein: CASSPPGLAGGPHEQYF.

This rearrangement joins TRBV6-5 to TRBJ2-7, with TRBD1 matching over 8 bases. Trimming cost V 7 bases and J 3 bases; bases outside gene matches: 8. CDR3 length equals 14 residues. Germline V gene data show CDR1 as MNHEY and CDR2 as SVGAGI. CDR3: CASTPGTGYYEQYF. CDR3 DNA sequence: TGTGCCAGCACTCCGGGGACAGGCTACTACGAGCAGTACTTC.

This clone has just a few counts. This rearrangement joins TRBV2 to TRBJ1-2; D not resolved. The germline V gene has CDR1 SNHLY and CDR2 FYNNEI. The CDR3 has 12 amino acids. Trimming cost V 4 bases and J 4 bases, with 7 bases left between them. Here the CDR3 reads CASSGQRYGYTF. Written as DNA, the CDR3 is TGTGCCAGCAGTGGCCAGCGCTATGGCTACACCTTC.

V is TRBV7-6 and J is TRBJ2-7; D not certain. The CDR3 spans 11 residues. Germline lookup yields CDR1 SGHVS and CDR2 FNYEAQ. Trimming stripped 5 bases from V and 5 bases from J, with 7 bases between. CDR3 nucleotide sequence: TGTGCCAGCAGCAATCTCCACGAGCAGTACTTC. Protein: CASSNLHEQYF.

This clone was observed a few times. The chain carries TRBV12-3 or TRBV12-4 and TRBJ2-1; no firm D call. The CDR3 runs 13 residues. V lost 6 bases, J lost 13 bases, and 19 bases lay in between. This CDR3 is CASSLTQAGSQFF. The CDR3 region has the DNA TGTGCCAGCAGCCTCACCCAAGCTGGTAGTCAGTTCTTC.

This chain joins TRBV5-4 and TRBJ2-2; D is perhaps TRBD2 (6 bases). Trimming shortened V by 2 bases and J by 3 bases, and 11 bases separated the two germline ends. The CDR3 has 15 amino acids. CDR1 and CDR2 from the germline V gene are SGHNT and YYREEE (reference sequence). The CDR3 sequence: CASSFWGGYTGELFF. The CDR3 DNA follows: TGTGCCAGCAGCTTTTGGGGAGGATACACCGGGGAGCTGTTTTTT.

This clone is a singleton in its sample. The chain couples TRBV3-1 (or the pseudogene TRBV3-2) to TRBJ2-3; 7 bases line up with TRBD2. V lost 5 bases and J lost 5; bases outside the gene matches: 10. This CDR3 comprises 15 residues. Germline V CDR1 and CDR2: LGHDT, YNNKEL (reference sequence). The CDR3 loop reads CASSTGAGDRDTQYF. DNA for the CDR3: TGTGCCAGCAGCACCGGGGCGGGAGATAGAGATACGCAGTATTTT.

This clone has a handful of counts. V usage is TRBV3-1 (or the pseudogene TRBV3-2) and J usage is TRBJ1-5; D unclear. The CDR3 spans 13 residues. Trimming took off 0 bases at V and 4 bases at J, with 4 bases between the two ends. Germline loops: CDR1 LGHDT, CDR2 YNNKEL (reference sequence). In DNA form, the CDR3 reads TGTGCCAGCAGCCAAGATCGGAATCAGCCCCAGCATTTT. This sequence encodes CASSQDRNQPQHF.

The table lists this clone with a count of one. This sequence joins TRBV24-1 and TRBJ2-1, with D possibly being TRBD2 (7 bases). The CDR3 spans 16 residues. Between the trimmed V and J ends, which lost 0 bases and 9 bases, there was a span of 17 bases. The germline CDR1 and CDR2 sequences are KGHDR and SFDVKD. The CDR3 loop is CATSDLGGGSSGEQFF. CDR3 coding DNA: TGTGCCACCAGTGATTTGGGGGGCGGGAGTAGCGGTGAGCAGTTCTTC.

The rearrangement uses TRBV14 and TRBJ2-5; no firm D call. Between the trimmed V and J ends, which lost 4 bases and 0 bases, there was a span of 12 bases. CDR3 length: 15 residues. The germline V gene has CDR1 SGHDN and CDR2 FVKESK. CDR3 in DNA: TGTGCCAGCAGCCTGAGTGCCTTAGACCAAGAGACCCAGTACTTC. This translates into CASSLSALDQETQYF.

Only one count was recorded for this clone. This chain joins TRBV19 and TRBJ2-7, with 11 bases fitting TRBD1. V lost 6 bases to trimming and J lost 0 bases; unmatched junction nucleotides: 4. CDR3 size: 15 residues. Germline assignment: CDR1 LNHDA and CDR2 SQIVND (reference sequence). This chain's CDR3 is CASRDRGRSSYEQYF. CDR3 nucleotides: TGTGCCAGTAGGGACAGGGGGCGTTCCTCCTACGAGCAGTACTTC.

The CDR3 reads CASSFSGGSYNEQFF. In DNA, the CDR3 is TGTGCCAGCAGCTTTAGCGGGGGCTCCTACAATGAGCAGTTCTTC. The gene calls are TRBV7-3 and TRBJ2-1; 9 nucleotides line up with TRBD2. The V gene end was trimmed by 3 bases and the J gene end by 0 bases; junction bases not matched to a gene: 0. The CDR3 consists of 15 residues. In germline, CDR1 is SGHTA, CDR2 FQGTGA.

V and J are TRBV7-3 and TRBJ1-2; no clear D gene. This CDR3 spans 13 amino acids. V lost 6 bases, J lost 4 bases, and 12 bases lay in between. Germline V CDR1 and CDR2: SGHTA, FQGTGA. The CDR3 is CASSFTEGYGYTF. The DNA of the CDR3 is TGTGCCAGCAGTTTTACAGAGGGCTATGGCTACACCTTC.